This TCR beta chain comes out of a study of cytotoxic CD8 clonotypes in ibrutinib-treated CLL. General observations from the study: Clonotypes that were public were uncommon, and they contracted or stayed stable on treatment.

CDR3 length: 14 amino acids. V shed 7 bases and J 5 bases; nucleotides not matched to a gene: 9. Germline V gene lookup returns CDR1 SGHKS and CDR2 YYEKEE (reference sequence). Clones were sequenced by immunoSEQ multiplex PCR, and TCRdb holds only the in-frame ones, with some missing. Among some 300,000 clones, roughly 79% were seen once, and the ten largest hold over 6.5%. To note about this clone: Antigen unknown.

This receptor was identified in a human donor with chronic lymphocytic leukemia. Specimen: PBMCs, collected before ibrutinib treatment. This rearrangement joins TRBV5-5 to TRBJ2-5, with 9 nucleotides matching TRBD2. Here the CDR3 DNA reads TGTGCCAGCGGCGATAGCGGGAGAAGGGAGACCCAGTACTTC. It encodes CASGDSGRRETQYF. Drawing the rest from reference TRBV5-5 and TRBJ2-5, the complete variable domain is DAGVTQSPTHLIKTRGQQVTLRCSPISGHKSVSWYQQVLGQGPQFIFQYYEKEERGRGNFPDRFSARQFPNYSSELNVNALLLGDSALYLCASGDSGRRETQYFGPGTRLLVL.